This TCR beta chain was documented in a study of Tregs in tolerant kidney transplant recipients. Using immunoSEQ multiplex PCR, the repertoire was profiled, and TCRdb retains in-frame clones only, with some absent. The sample contains 100,000 to 150,000 clones, 92% of which appear only once. General study points: No direct test of biological reproducibility was done here.

V was pared by 5 bases and J by 6 bases, with 14 bases of the junction left unmatched. Germline-derived CDR1 and CDR2 are SGHRS and YFSETQ. The CDR3 length is 17 residues. Unstimulated regulatory T cells (CD4+CD25+CD127-), CD4+CD25- non-regulatory cells, CD4 and CD8 cells were FACS-sorted from thawed PBMCs. In regard to this clone: Its antigen is as yet unknown.

Sequenced material: CD4+ T cells from blood. The TCR was taken from a human donor in good health. V is TRBV5-1 and J is TRBJ1-4, with 9 nucleotides matching TRBD1. CDR3 DNA sequence: TGCGCCAGCAGGCGGGTCCCGGGACAGGGCGTGGATGAAAAACTGTTTTTT. It encodes CASRRVPGQGVDEKLFF.